The rows below give T cell receptor beta chains drawn from one sample of a study of vaccination and CD4 T cells after COVID-19. TCRdb re-called the PCR reads with MiXCR, one entry per CDR3 protein. The profile shows 14,000 or so distinct CDR3 sequences, about 60% of them singletons. These receptors lack a known antigen. The sequencing input was CD4+ T cells from blood, cultured in vitro. The receptors derive from a human donor who had recovered from COVID-19. Each CDR3 is given with its conserved first and last residue. Clone size appears in some rows only: once, few, many, or a class for an expanded clone.

CDR3	J	V	size
CASRPRRAGELFF	TRBJ2-2	TRBV12-3/TRBV12-4	NA
CASSPGTGTGAGETQYF	TRBJ2-5	TRBV6-1	few
CSARGRWGRRGEQYF	TRBJ2-7	TRBV20-1	NA
CSVEGQDYGYTF	TRBJ1-2	TRBV29-1	once
CASSSGEPQHF	TRBJ1-5	TRBV12-3/TRBV12-4	few
CSVEIRGAGTGELFF	TRBJ2-2	TRBV29-1	NA
CASSYDRLNTEAFF	TRBJ1-1	TRBV6-5	NA
CASSDRTDYGYTF	TRBJ1-2	TRBV9	NA
CASSLILAGGPDTQYF	TRBJ2-3	TRBV7-9	NA
CSAWNGETQYF	TRBJ2-5	TRBV20-1	NA
CSARWQGRVNTEAFF	TRBJ1-1	TRBV20-1	NA
CASSMPQAKNIQYF	TRBJ2-4	TRBV6-1	NA
CASSPSTSSDEQFF	TRBJ2-1	TRBV18	medium-sized
CASSLNPGVRNTEAFF	TRBJ1-1	TRBV11-2	NA
CASKSGGNTGELFF	TRBJ2-2	TRBV5-1	NA
CASSDLSPGQLNYGYTF	TRBJ1-2	TRBV19	NA
CASYSPGLALYNEQFF	TRBJ2-1	TRBV27	NA
CDSSPQGATEAFF	TRBJ1-1	TRBV11-2	NA
CASSLGTGSSTEAFF	TRBJ1-1	TRBV7-2	few
CSARDGISYEQYF	TRBJ2-7	TRBV20-1	NA
CASSLGASGVTDTQYF	TRBJ2-3	TRBV7-8	NA
CASSLRGEPSETQYF	TRBJ2-5	TRBV11-1	NA
CASSFQGAGEQYF	TRBJ2-7	TRBV19	NA
CASSYSDSYNEQFF	TRBJ2-1	TRBV6-5	NA
CASSTQGSGYEQYF	TRBJ2-7	TRBV5-1	NA
CATSDWGGQIAGVNEQFF	TRBJ2-1	TRBV24-1	few
CASSLRASGGSGNTIYF	TRBJ1-3	TRBV7-9	NA
CASTVQRDRGDQPQHF	TRBJ1-5	TRBV2	few
CATSREKGQGYGYTF	TRBJ1-2	TRBV15	few
CASSLTPLQGAFF	TRBJ1-1	TRBV7-3	NA
CASSLGRGVPNQPQHF	TRBJ1-5	TRBV27	medium-sized
CASSYSGQGAWETQYF	TRBJ2-5	TRBV6-5	medium-sized
CATSEYTGGGETQYF	TRBJ2-5	TRBV24-1	NA
CASRGGLDTETQYF	TRBJ2-5	TRBV28	NA
CASSITGYSPLHF	TRBJ1-6	TRBV19	NA
CSARRQVTYEQYF	TRBJ2-7	TRBV20-1	NA
CASSFTNYGYTF	TRBJ1-2	TRBV6-1	NA
CASSPRTGYNEQFF	TRBJ2-1	TRBV11-2	NA
CSARVHGRVGEKLFF	TRBJ1-4	TRBV20-1	NA
CASRPWDRGNTGELFF	TRBJ2-2	TRBV7-9	NA
CASRIPGDDTEAFF	TRBJ1-1	TRBV19	NA
CASSSHDRGRQPQHF	TRBJ1-5	TRBV28	NA
CASSESGPSSETQYF	TRBJ2-5	TRBV10-1	NA
CASSMRQGGYTF	TRBJ1-2	TRBV19	NA
CASSYVNQPQHF	TRBJ1-5	TRBV6-2/TRBV6-3	NA
CAISDRNTIYF	TRBJ1-3	TRBV10-3	NA
CSASGTSGRSLTDTQYF	TRBJ2-3	TRBV20-1	NA
CATGSNYGYTF	TRBJ1-2	TRBV28	NA
CSAARAYEQYF	TRBJ2-7	TRBV20-1	NA
CAWSRDSSQPQHF	TRBJ1-5	TRBV30	few
CASSLGQAPNQPQHF	TRBJ1-5	TRBV5-1	NA
CASRRGESAYERYF	TRBJ2-7	TRBV2	NA